This T cell receptor (beta chain) was profiled in a study of T-cell reconstitution after alpha-beta-depleted transplantation in children (dated by TCRdb to 2016 to 2017). Context from the whole study: Using TCR repertoire profiling, the study quantitatively followed how T-cell immune reconstitution unfolded in children after TCRalphabeta/CD19-depleted allogeneic hematopoietic cell transplantation. Here is what the overall study found, with its caveats: The frequencies of hyperexpanded clones fell over the following months, and after one year, T-cell counts and TCRbeta diversity were mostly attributed to newly produced T cells. In some patients, the high TCRbeta diversity seen at day 60 was put down to recipient T cells and intrathymic progenitors that had survived conditioning. The apparently early alphabetaT-cell count recovery about two months after transplant was reportedly dependent on only several hundred rapidly expanded clones derived from non-depleted graft cells.

What this sample's treatment or condition label stands for: allogeneic hematopoietic cell transplantation with graft depleted of TCRalphabeta T cells and CD19 B cells. The transplant recipients were children given TCRalphabeta/CD19-depleted allogeneic hematopoietic cell grafts. The library was built by means of PCR. TCRdb names Illumina HiSeq 2500 as the instrument used. TCR libraries were prepared with molecular barcoding, using unique molecular identifiers to normalize TCRbeta repertoire quantification. TCRdb trimmed the raw reads at Q25, called clones with MiXCR and kept productive beta chains. All rows with the same CDR3 protein become a single entry with the most common DNA and genes. This sample has hundreds of thousands of distinct CDR3 sequences in its table, and approximately 15% of those were observed once. Approximately 4.5% of the sample is taken by the ten largest. V and J are truncated by 0 bases and 5 bases respectively, leaving an intervening sequence of 8 bases. Reading from cysteine to phenylalanine, the CDR3 counts 14 amino acids. Just the 42-base CDR3 DNA is kept, in frame starting at base 1.

This clonotype has just a few counts. No antigen is known for it. No base quality information exists; no much larger clone differs at one position. This receptor was obtained from a male patient aged 10 to 17 who had a stem cell transplant for acute lymphoblastic leukemia, so the T cells may come from the graft donor. Recombination linked TRBV12-3 or TRBV12-4 to TRBJ1-5, with the D gene call left open. Sequenced material: PBMCs, mostly from graft donor cells, taken 360 days after TCRalphabeta/CD19-depleted stem cell transplant. The nucleotides read TGTGCCAGCAGTTTAGCGCTTGGGTATCAGCCCCAGCATTTT. It translates to CASSLALGYQPQHF.